This TCR beta chain originates from a study of blood T cell repertoires in COVID-19. Germline lookup yields CDR1 MNHEY and CDR2 SMNVEV (reference sequence). The junction had 2 bases not matched to a gene; V was cut back by 6 bases and J by 5 bases. CDR3 size: 13 residues. TCRdb's table, derived via immunoSEQ multiplex PCR, lists solely in-frame clones and lacks some. Among about 90,000 clones listed, approximately 83% were seen once. Sample: peripheral blood. The chain joins TRBV27 to TRBJ2-3, with 10 bases identical to TRBD1. This receptor was identified in an elderly woman with active or convalescent COVID-19. In DNA, the CDR3 is TGTGCCAGCAGGGGGGACAGGGGAGATACGCAGTATTTT. Translating it yields CASRGDRGDTQYF.